This T cell receptor beta chain came from a study of T cells in Graves' hyperthyroidism and ophthalmopathy. Study-level information: At initial diagnosis, before any treatment had begun, peripheral blood was obtained.

The sample holds many counts of this clonotype. Its antigen is undetermined. Study-wide results and limits: The majority of expanded thyroid clonotypes above 0.001 also appeared in blood. A model using 13 V-J features told ophthalmopathy apart from stable hyperthyroidism. Before onset, ophthalmopathy was predicted by the model a median approximately 6.7 months earlier.

The germline V and J ends were trimmed by 1 base and 3 bases, with 6 bases remaining between them. From germline, CDR1 is SGHAT and CDR2 FQNNGV. The CDR3 extends over 13 amino acids. TCR beta CDR3 sequences were amplified from RNA transcripts. A first-round RT-PCR of the TCR CDR3 used the HTBI primer set. TCRdb analysed the multiplex PCR reads with MiXCR anew, one entry per CDR3 protein. The data show under 750,000 distinct CDR3 sequences, about 17% seen once. The clonotype was recovered from a woman aged 50 to 60 with Graves' hyperthyroidism that later progressed to Graves' ophthalmopathy. Sequences were obtained from blood. This chain links TRBV11-2 with TRBJ1-1; D is ambiguous. The CDR3 bases are TGTGCCAGCAGCTTAGTGGCCTACACTGAAGCTTTCTTT. Protein sequence: CASSLVAYTEAFF.